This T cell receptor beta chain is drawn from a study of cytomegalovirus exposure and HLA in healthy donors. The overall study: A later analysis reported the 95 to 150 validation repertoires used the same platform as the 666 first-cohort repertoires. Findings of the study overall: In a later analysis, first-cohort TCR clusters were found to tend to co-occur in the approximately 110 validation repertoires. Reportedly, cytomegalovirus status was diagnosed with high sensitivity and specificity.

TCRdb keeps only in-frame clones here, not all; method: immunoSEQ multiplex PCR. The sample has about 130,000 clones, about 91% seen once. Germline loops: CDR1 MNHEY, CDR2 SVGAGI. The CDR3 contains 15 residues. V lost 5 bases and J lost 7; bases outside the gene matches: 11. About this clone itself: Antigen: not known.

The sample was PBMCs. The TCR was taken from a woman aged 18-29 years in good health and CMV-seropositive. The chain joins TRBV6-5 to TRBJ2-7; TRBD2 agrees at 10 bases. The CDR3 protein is CASSLRASGGSEQYF. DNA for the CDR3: TGTGCCAGCAGTCTCCGGGCTAGCGGGGGATCGGAGCAGTACTTC.